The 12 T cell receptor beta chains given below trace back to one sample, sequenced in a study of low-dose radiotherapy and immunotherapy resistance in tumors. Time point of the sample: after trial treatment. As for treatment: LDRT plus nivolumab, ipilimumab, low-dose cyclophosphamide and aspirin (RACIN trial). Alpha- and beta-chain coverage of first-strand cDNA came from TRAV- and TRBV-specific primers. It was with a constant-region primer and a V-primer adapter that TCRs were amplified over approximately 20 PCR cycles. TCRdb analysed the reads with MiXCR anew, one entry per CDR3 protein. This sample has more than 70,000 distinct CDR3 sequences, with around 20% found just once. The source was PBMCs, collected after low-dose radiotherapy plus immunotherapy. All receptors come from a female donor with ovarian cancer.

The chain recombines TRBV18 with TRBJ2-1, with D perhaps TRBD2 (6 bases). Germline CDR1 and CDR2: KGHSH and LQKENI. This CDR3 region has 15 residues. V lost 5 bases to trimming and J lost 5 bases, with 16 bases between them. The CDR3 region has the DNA TGTGCCAGCTCAACATCTGGGGGGTCACACAATGAGCAGTTCTTC. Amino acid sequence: CASSTSGGSHNEQFF. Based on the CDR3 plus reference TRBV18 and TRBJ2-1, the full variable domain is NAGVMQNPRHLVRRRGQEARLRCSPMKGHSHVYWYRQLPEEGLKFMVYLQKENIIDESGMPKERFSAEFPKEGPSILRIQQVVRGDSAAYFCASSTSGGSHNEQFFGPGTRLTVL.

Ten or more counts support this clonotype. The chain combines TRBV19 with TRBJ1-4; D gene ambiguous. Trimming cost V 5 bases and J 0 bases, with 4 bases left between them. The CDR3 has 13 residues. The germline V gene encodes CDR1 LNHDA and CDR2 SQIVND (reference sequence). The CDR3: CASSQATNEKLFF. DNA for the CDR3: TGTGCCAGTAGTCAAGCAACTAATGAAAAACTGTTTTTT.

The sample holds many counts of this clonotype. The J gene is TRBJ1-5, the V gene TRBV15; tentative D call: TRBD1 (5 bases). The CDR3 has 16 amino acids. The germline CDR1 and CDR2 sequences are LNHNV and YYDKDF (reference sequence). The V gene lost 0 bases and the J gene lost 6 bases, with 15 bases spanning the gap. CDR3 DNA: TGTGCCACCAGCAGAGATCGTAAGACAGCGACTCAGCCCCAGCATTTT. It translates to CATSRDRKTATQPQHF.

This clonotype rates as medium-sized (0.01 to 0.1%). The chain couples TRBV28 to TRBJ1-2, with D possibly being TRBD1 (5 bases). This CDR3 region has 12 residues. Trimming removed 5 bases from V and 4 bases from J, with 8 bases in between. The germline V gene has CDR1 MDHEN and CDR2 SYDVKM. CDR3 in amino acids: CASSVTAYGYTF. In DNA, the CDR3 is TGTGCCAGCAGTGTGACAGCCTATGGCTACACCTTC.

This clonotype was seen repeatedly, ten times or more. The CDR3 DNA is TGTGCCAGCAGCTTGAAAGGGGGCATCAGGAATGGCTACACCTTC. Translation: CASSLKGGIRNGYTF. The chain links TRBV5-4 to TRBJ1-2, with 7 bases aligning to TRBD1. The germline V gene encodes CDR1 SGHNT and CDR2 YYREEE (reference sequence). The CDR3 covers 15 residues. After removal of 1 base from V and 6 bases from J, the junction contained 9 bases not matched to a gene.

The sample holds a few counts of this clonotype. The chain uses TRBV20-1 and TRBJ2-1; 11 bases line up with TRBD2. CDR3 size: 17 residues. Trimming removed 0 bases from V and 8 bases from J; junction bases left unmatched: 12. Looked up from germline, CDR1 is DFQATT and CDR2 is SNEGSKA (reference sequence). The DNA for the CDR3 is TGCAGTGCTAGAGAGTTCGTCCTAGCGGGGGGTTTGGATGAGCAGTTCTTC. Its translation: CSAREFVLAGGLDEQFF.

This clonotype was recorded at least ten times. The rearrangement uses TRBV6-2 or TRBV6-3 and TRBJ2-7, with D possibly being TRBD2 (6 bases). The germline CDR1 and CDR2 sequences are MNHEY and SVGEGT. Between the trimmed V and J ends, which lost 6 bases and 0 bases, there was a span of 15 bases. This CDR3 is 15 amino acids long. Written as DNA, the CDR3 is TGTGCCAGCAGAAGCACGGGACTGGTCTCCTACGAGCAGTACTTC. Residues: CASRSTGLVSYEQYF.

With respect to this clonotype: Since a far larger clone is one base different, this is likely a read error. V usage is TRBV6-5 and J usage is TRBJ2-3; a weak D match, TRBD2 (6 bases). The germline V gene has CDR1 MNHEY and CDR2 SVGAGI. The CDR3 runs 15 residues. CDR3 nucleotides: TGTGCCAGCAGTTACCGGGGAGGCGGCACAGATAAGCAGTATTTT. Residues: CASSYRGGGTDKQYF.

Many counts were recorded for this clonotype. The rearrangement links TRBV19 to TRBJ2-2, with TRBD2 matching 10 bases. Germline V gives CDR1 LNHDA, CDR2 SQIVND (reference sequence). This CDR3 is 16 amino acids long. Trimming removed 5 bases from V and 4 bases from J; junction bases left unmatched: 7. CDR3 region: CASSSTSGTATGELFF. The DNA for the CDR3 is TGTGCCAGTAGTTCTACTAGCGGGACGGCCACCGGGGAGCTGTTTTTT.

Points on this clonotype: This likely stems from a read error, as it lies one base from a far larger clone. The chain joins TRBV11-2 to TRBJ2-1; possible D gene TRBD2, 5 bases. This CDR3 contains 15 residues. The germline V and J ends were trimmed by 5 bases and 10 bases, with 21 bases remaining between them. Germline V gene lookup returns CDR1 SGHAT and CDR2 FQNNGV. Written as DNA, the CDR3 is TGTGCCAGCAGCCCAATCCCGGGGTACTACGCCGAGCAGTTCTTC. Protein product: CASSPIPGYYAEQFF.

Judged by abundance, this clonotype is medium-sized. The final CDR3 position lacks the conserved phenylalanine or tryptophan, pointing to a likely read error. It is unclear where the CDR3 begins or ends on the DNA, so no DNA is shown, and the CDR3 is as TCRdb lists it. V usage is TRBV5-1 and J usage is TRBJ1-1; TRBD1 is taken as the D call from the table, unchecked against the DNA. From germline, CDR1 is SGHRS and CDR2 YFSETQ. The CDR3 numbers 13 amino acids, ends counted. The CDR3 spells CASSWAGGGGGPI.

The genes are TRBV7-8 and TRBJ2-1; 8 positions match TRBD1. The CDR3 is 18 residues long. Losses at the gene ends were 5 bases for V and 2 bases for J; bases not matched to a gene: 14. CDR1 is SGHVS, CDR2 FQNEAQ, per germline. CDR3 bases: TGTGCCAGCAGCCGGCGGACAGGGCCGTTATCGACCTACAATGAGCAGTTCTTC. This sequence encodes CASSRRTGPLSTYNEQFF.